This T cell receptor beta chain was observed in a study of control samples from healthy donors and cancer patients. Using immunoSEQ multiplex PCR, the repertoire was profiled, and TCRdb retains in-frame clones only, with some absent. The table has some 130,000 clones, roughly 88% seen once. This clone was found a few times. The sample taken for sequencing was blood. This receptor was obtained from a man between 40 and 49 years old in good health.

CDR3 bases: TGCGCCAGCAGCCCCACTAGCGGGGTTTGGAATGAGCAGTTCTTC. It codes for CASSPTSGVWNEQFF. The rearrangement joins TRBV10-1 to TRBJ2-1; 10 bases are shared with TRBD2. V shed 6 bases and J 7 bases; nucleotides not matched to a gene: 9. Germline CDR1 reads WNHNN; CDR2 reads SYGVQD (reference sequence). This CDR3 comprises 15 residues.